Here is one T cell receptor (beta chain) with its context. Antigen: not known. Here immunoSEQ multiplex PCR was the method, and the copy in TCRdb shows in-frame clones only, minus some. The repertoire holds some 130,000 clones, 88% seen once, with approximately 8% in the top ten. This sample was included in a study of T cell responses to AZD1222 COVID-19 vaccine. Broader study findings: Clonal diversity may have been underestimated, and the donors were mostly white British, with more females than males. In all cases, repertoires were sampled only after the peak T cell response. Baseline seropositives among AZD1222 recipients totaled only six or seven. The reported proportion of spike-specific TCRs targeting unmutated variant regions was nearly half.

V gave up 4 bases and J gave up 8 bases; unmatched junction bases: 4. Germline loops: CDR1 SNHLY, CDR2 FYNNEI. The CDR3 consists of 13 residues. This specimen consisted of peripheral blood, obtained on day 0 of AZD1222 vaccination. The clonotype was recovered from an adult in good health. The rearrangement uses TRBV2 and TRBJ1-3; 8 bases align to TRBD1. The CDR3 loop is CASSAQGAHTIYF. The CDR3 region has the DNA TGTGCCAGCAGTGCCCAGGGGGCGCACACCATATATTTT.